A single sample is the source of the 18 T cell receptor beta chains below, sequenced in a study of shared clonotypes between healthy human individuals. This table comes from immunoSEQ multiplex PCR, and its TCRdb copy is limited to in-frame clones, with some not included. The repertoire consists of about 300,000 clones, with under 80% occurring once and the leading ten covering about 9.3%. Sequenced sample: memory CD4+ T cells sorted from blood. Subset reported: CD45RA-negative fraction. The receptors stem from a man younger than 40 in good health.

The chain links TRBV19 to TRBJ1-2, with D tentatively TRBD1 (5 bases). The CDR3 has 14 amino acids. Germline assignment: CDR1 LNHDA and CDR2 SQIVND (reference sequence). V was cut by 2 bases and J by 2 bases, with 9 bases left in between. CDR3 DNA: TGTGCCAGTAGTATATCGACAGACAACTATGGCTACACCTTC. Its protein product is CASSISTDNYGYTF.

J is TRBJ2-1 and V is TRBV6-6, with D perhaps matching TRBD1 (5 bases). The V end was cut by 7 bases, the J end by 8 bases, with 12 bases between. Looked up from germline, CDR1 is MNHNY and CDR2 is SVGAGI (reference sequence). The CDR3 length is 12 residues. The CDR3 loop is CASNPQGDEQFF. DNA of the CDR3: TGTGCCAGCAACCCTCAGGGTGATGAGCAGTTCTTC.

The chain recombines TRBV6-1 with TRBJ1-1, with D perhaps TRBD1 (5 bases). Trimming left V 5 bases short and J 4 bases short, with 14 bases between. The CDR3 runs to 14 residues. Germline V gene sequence: CDR1 MNHNS, CDR2 SASEGT. The chain's CDR3 is CASSSLGGGTEAFF. Here the CDR3 DNA reads TGTGCCAGCAGTTCCCTCGGGGGAGGCACTGAAGCTTTCTTT.

This clone has only a few counts. The gene calls are TRBV10-1 and TRBJ2-1; 7 bases are shared with TRBD2. V was pared by 2 bases and J by 3 bases, with 1 base of the junction left unmatched. Germline-derived CDR1 and CDR2 are WNHNN and SYGVQD (reference sequence). The CDR3 runs to 14 residues. CDR3: CASSEQRGYNEQFF. CDR3 sequence (DNA): TGCGCCAGCAGTGAGCAGCGGGGCTACAATGAGCAGTTCTTC.

J is TRBJ2-5 and V is TRBV6-6; D possibly matches TRBD1 or TRBD2 (5 bases each). The CDR3 contains 12 residues. The germline V and J ends were trimmed by 6 bases and 7 bases, with 12 bases remaining between them. The V gene's germline CDR1 is MNHNY and CDR2 SVGAGI (reference sequence). The chain's CDR3 is CASRGPEGTQYF. CDR3 bases: TGTGCCAGCAGGGGACCCGAGGGGACCCAGTACTTC.

This clone has just a few counts. This sequence joins TRBV28 and TRBJ1-5, with 8 bases that match TRBD1. The germline V gene encodes CDR1 MDHEN and CDR2 SYDVKM. The CDR3 contains 13 residues. V shed 9 bases and J 3 bases; nucleotides not matched to a gene: 4. For the CDR3, the DNA is TGTGCCAGTCGCAGGGGGCACAATCAGCCCCAGCATTTT. Translated, it gives CASRRGHNQPQHF.

V is TRBV6-5 and J is TRBJ1-4; possible D gene TRBD1, 5 bases. The CDR3 sequence is 13 residues long. Germline V lookup: CDR1 MNHEY, CDR2 SVGAGI. V shed 5 bases and J shed 3 bases, with 7 bases lying between them. The CDR3 here is CASSRQSNEKLFF. Written as DNA, the CDR3 is TGTGCCAGCAGTCGACAGTCTAATGAAAAACTGTTTTTT.

This clone was detected only once. V is TRBV7-2 and J is TRBJ2-5; D could derive from TRBD1 or TRBD2 (6 bases each). CDR3 length: 13 amino acids. Trimming stripped 5 bases from V and 7 bases from J, with 14 bases between. Germline assignment: CDR1 SGHTA and CDR2 FQGNSA. CDR3 amino acids: CASSTRQEGTQYF. Here the CDR3 DNA reads TGTGCCAGCAGCACCCGACAGGAGGGGACCCAGTACTTC.

This clone was counted a few times. The chain employs TRBV4-2 and TRBJ2-1; the match to TRBD2 covers 12 bases. This CDR3 comprises 17 residues. Germline CDR1 LGHNA, CDR2 YNFKEQ. Trimming cost V 0 bases and J 5 bases; bases outside gene matches: 5. CDR3 in amino acids: CASSQEAGTSGHNEQFF. Here the CDR3 DNA reads TGTGCCAGCAGCCAAGAGGCCGGGACTAGCGGGCACAATGAGCAGTTCTTC.

This clone was counted between two and nine times. The J gene is TRBJ1-1, the V gene TRBV28; 7 positions match TRBD1. V lost 5 bases, J lost 3 bases, and 6 bases stayed unmatched. There are 14 residues in the CDR3. CDR1 is MDHEN, CDR2 SYDVKM, per germline. CDR3 residues: CASSPGTDYTEAFF. In nucleotides, the CDR3 is TGTGCCAGCAGTCCCGGGACAGACTACACTGAAGCTTTCTTT.

The count of this clone is one. The chain employs TRBV27 and TRBJ2-3; 9 nucleotides line up with TRBD2. The length of the CDR3 is 20 residues. Germline V CDR1 and CDR2: MNHEY, SMNVEV (reference sequence). V gave up 5 bases and J gave up 1 base; unmatched junction bases: 19. The DNA of the CDR3 is TGTGCCAGCAGTCCGTACCGGGGTAGCGGGAGTTTGGGGGGCACAGATACGCAGTATTTT. Translating it yields CASSPYRGSGSLGGTDTQYF.

The chain is built from TRBV7-2 and TRBJ1-3; D unclear. The CDR3 is 16 amino acids. The V end lost 2 bases, the J end lost 4 bases, and 15 bases lay between the germline ends. Germline CDR1 SGHTA, CDR2 FQGNSA. The CDR3 is CASSLLDPGSGNTIYF. Here the CDR3 DNA reads TGTGCCAGCAGCTTATTAGACCCCGGGAGCGGAAACACCATATATTTT.

The J gene is TRBJ1-2, the V gene TRBV7-2, with TRBD1 identical over 7 bases. The CDR3 loop spans 15 amino acids. The junction had 9 bases not matched to a gene; V was cut back by 4 bases and J by 4 bases. Germline values: CDR1 SGHTA, CDR2 FQGNSA. As DNA, the CDR3 is TGTGCCAGCAGCTCTACGACAGGGAGAGGCTATGGCTACACCTTC. Its protein product is CASSSTTGRGYGYTF.

The V gene is TRBV5-4, the J gene TRBJ2-1; D is unclear. Germline V CDR1 and CDR2: SGHNT, YYREEE (reference sequence). The CDR3 contains 16 residues. Trimming cost V 0 bases and J 4 bases, with 14 bases left between them. CDR3 in amino acids: CASSLDSGPTYNEQFF. CDR3 DNA: TGTGCCAGCAGCTTGGACTCGGGCCCTACATACAATGAGCAGTTCTTC.

The chain carries TRBV29-1 and TRBJ2-6; D is undetermined. This CDR3 has 12 amino acids. Germline CDR1 and CDR2: SQVTM and ANQGSEA. V was shortened by 7 bases and J by 0 bases, with 4 bases between the two germline ends. The CDR3 protein is CSAGSGANVLTF. The CDR3 nucleotides read TGCAGCGCCGGCTCTGGGGCCAACGTCCTGACTTTC. Drawing the rest from reference TRBV29-1 and TRBJ2-6, the complete variable domain is SAVISQKPSRDICQRGTSLTIQCQVDSQVTMMFWYRQQPGQSLTLIATANQGSEATYESGFVIDKFPISRPNLTFSTLTVSNMSPEDSSIYLCSAGSGANVLTFGAGSRLTVL.

V is TRBV19 and J is TRBJ2-7, with 10 nucleotides matching TRBD2. CDR1 is LNHDA and CDR2 is SQIVND in the germline V gene (reference sequence). The CDR3 is 16 residues long. Trimming took 3 bases from V and 5 from J; bases not matched to a gene: 10. The CDR3 region has the DNA TGTGCCAGTAGTATCACTTCTAGCGGGAGTGTCCACGAGCAGTACTTC. Its protein is CASSITSSGSVHEQYF. Full variable domain (remainder filled in from reference TRBV19 and TRBJ2-7): DGGITQSPKYLFRKEGQNVTLSCEQNLNHDAMYWYRQDPGQGLRLIYYSQIVNDFQKGDIAEGYSVSREKKESFPLTVTSAQKNPTAFYLCASSITSSGSVHEQYFGPGTRLTVT.

The V gene is TRBV5-1, the J gene TRBJ2-7; D remains unclear. Trimming shortened V by 5 bases and J by 1 base, and 7 bases separated the two germline ends. CDR3 length: 12 amino acids. The germline V gene encodes CDR1 SGHRS and CDR2 YFSETQ. In DNA form, the CDR3 reads TGCGCCAGCAGAATTGAGTCCTACGAGCAGTACTTC. It codes for CASRIESYEQYF.

The rearrangement links TRBV19 to TRBJ1-5, with D possibly being TRBD1 (6 bases). The CDR3 sequence is 16 residues long. CDR1 and CDR2 (germline): LNHDA, SQIVND (reference sequence). V dropped 6 bases and J dropped 0 bases, with 15 bases sitting between them. This CDR3 reads CASRSGTLNSNQPQHF. The CDR3, as DNA: TGTGCCAGTAGATCCGGGACATTAAATAGCAATCAGCCCCAGCATTTT. The full variable domain, in which reference TRBV19 and TRBJ1-5 provide the parts outside the CDR3, is DGGITQSPKYLFRKEGQNVTLSCEQNLNHDAMYWYRQDPGQGLRLIYYSQIVNDFQKGDIAEGYSVSREKKESFPLTVTSAQKNPTAFYLCASRSGTLNSNQPQHFGDGTRLSIL.